Below, 21 T cell receptor beta chains from the same sample are listed, as sequenced in a study of cytomegalovirus exposure and HLA in healthy donors. Researchers ran the PCR with 60 Vbeta and 13 Jbeta primers. Assay used: immunoSEQ multiplex PCR; TCRdb lists only in-frame clones, some missing. Seen here are roughly 77,000 clones, less than 80% observed once, and the top ten hold about 12%. The sequenced material came from PBMCs. All receptors derive from a woman between 40 and 55 years old in good health and CMV-seropositive.

This chain links TRBV15 with TRBJ1-2; D not certain. This CDR3 spans 13 amino acids. V was clipped by 0 bases and J by 7 bases, with 9 bases between them. CDR1 LNHNV and CDR2 YYDKDF come from the germline V gene (reference sequence). The DNA of the CDR3 is TGTGCCACCAGCAGAGATCGGGGATCTGGCTACACCTTC. Amino acid sequence: CATSRDRGSGYTF.

This sequence joins TRBV7-9 and TRBJ2-5, with D perhaps matching TRBD1 (6 bases). V was shortened by 4 bases and J by 11 bases, with 17 bases between the two germline ends. The CDR3 contains 13 residues. Germline CDR1 reads SEHNR; CDR2 reads FQNEAQ (reference sequence). CDR3 protein: CASSSFRQAGQYF. The DNA of the CDR3 is TGTGCCAGCAGCTCCTTCCGACAGGCTGGGCAGTACTTC.

The CDR3 DNA reads TGTGCCAGCAGCCTATTTGGCTACACCTTC. Encoded protein: CASSLFGYTF. The V and J genes are TRBV5-8 and TRBJ1-2, with D unclear. Between the trimmed V and J ends, which lost 4 bases and 7 bases, there was a span of 5 bases. The germline V gene encodes CDR1 SGHTS and CDR2 YDEGEE. The length of the CDR3 is 10 residues.

The rearrangement links TRBV7-8 to TRBJ2-1, with 7 positions matching TRBD1. J gave up 4 bases and V 5 bases, and 8 bases lay outside the gene matches. The CDR3 is made up of 15 amino acids. Looked up from germline, CDR1 is SGHVS and CDR2 is FQNEAQ. CDR3 in amino acids: CASSKSGTAYNEQFF. DNA of the CDR3: TGTGCCAGCAGCAAATCCGGGACAGCATACAATGAGCAGTTCTTC.

This clone was observed once. The chain links TRBV29-1 to TRBJ1-4; 7 bases map to TRBD1. The CDR3 runs 12 residues. Germline V gene sequence: CDR1 SQVTM, CDR2 ANQGSEA. The J segment lost 4 bases and the V segment lost 6 bases, leaving 2 bases of the junction unmatched. The DNA of the CDR3 is TGCAGCGTGACAGGGCTTAATGAAAAACTGTTTTTT. This translates into CSVTGLNEKLFF.

The V gene is TRBV6-5, the J gene TRBJ1-2, with D uncertain. The CDR3 runs 13 residues. Germline V gene sequence: CDR1 MNHEY, CDR2 SVGAGI. V lost 6 bases, J lost 8 bases, and 16 bases lay in between. This CDR3 reads CASSTGRWRGYTF. The CDR3 DNA sequence: TGTGCCAGCAGCACTGGACGGTGGAGGGGCTACACCTTC.

J is TRBJ1-4 and V is TRBV7-9; D perhaps matches TRBD1 (5 bases). V lost 3 bases to trimming and J lost 6 bases, with 8 bases between them. The CDR3 has 13 amino acids. Per germline, CDR1 SEHNR and CDR2 FQNEAQ (reference sequence). CDR3 coding DNA: TGTGCCAGCAGCTTCTGGGGGGATGAAAAACTGTTTTTT. Protein: CASSFWGDEKLFF.

This clone occurred once. The V call is TRBV18, the J call TRBJ2-7; 10 nucleotides align to TRBD1. V trimming: 2 bases; J trimming: 3 bases; junction bases outside the gene matches: 10. The CDR3 runs to 17 residues. In germline, CDR1 is KGHSH, CDR2 LQKENI. CDR3 in DNA: TGTGCCAGCTCACCATTTCGAAGGGACAGGGGACTCTACGAGCAGTACTTC. Its translation: CASSPFRRDRGLYEQYF.

The chain carries TRBV7-2 and TRBJ2-4; D call uncertain. V lost 5 bases to trimming and J lost 9 bases, with 17 bases between them. Germline V CDR1 and CDR2: SGHTA, FQGNSA. The CDR3 consists of 14 residues. CDR3 in amino acids: CASSAISSDTIQYF. Written as DNA, the CDR3 is TGTGCCAGCAGCGCAATCTCTAGTGATACCATTCAGTACTTC.

This chain links TRBV6-1 with TRBJ1-6, with 8 bases matching TRBD1. CDR1 is MNHNS and CDR2 is SASEGT in the germline V gene. The CDR3 sequence is 14 residues long. Losses at the gene ends were 5 bases for V and 5 bases for J; bases not matched to a gene: 2. This CDR3 reads CASSKGQDNSPLHF. The CDR3 DNA sequence: TGTGCCAGCAGTAAGGGACAGGATAATTCACCCCTCCACTTT.

V usage is TRBV2 and J usage is TRBJ2-2; maybe TRBD1 (6 bases). V lost 7 bases and J 7 bases, leaving 16 bases between the germline ends. Germline values: CDR1 SNHLY, CDR2 FYNNEI. This CDR3 has 14 residues. The CDR3 is CASKGDLPGGELFF. The CDR3 DNA reads as TGTGCCAGCAAGGGGGACCTCCCCGGCGGGGAGCTGTTTTTT.

The chain is built from TRBV2 and TRBJ2-5, with D uncertain. There are 12 residues in the CDR3. V was cut by 2 bases and J by 5 bases, with 6 bases left in between. Germline CDR1 is SNHLY and CDR2 is FYNNEI. The DNA for the CDR3 is TGTGCCAGCAGTGAAATCGAGGAGACCCAGTACTTC. This encodes CASSEIEETQYF. The full variable domain, rest sourced from reference TRBV2 and TRBJ2-5, is EPEVTQTPSHQVTQMGQEVILRCVPISNHLYFYWYRQILGQKVEFLVSFYNNEISEKSEIFDDQFSVERPDGSNFTLKIRSTKLEDSAMYFCASSEIEETQYFGPGTRLLVL.

The rearrangement links TRBV5-1 to TRBJ2-3; a possible D gene is TRBD1 (6 bases). The CDR3 is made up of 16 amino acids. Germline-derived CDR1 and CDR2 are SGHRS and YFSETQ. Deletions cut 0 bases from V and 0 bases from J, with 11 bases between. The CDR3 coding sequence is TGCGCCAGCAGCTTGGCCCGCCAGGGGAGCACAGATACGCAGTATTTT. Translation: CASSLARQGSTDTQYF. The full variable domain, its missing parts supplied by reference TRBV5-1 and TRBJ2-3, is KAGVTQTPRYLIKTRGQQVTLSCSPISGHRSVSWYQQTPGQGLQFLFEYFSETQRNKGNFPGRFSGRQFSNSRSEMNVSTLELGDSALYLCASSLARQGSTDTQYFGPGTRLTVL.

The rearrangement joins TRBV11-2 to TRBJ2-3; 11 nucleotides agree with TRBD2. The ends lost 5 bases at V and 1 base at J; junction bases unmatched: 5. The CDR3 totals 16 residues. Germline V lookup: CDR1 SGHAT, CDR2 FQNNGV. The CDR3 sequence is CASSHPSGGRTDTQYF. CDR3 nucleotide sequence: TGTGCCAGCAGCCACCCTAGCGGGGGGCGCACAGATACGCAGTATTTT.

This clone showed up just once. This chain connects TRBV14 to TRBJ2-1, with a possible D match to TRBD2 (7 bases). Germline CDR1 SGHDN, CDR2 FVKESK. There are 17 residues in the CDR3. Deletions cut 4 bases from V and 5 bases from J, with 21 bases between. CDR3 loop: CASSLLRGGTNHNEQFF. DNA of the CDR3: TGTGCCAGCAGCCTTTTAAGGGGGGGGACCAATCACAATGAGCAGTTCTTC.

The chain combines TRBV6-1 with TRBJ2-7, with D maybe TRBD1 (5 bases). Germline V lookup: CDR1 MNHNS, CDR2 SASEGT. V lost 3 bases to trimming and J lost 2 bases, with 11 bases between them. There are 14 residues in the CDR3. The CDR3 protein is CASSDLTAAYEQYF. CDR3 nucleotide sequence: TGTGCCAGCAGTGATTTGACAGCCGCCTACGAGCAGTACTTC.

V gene TRBV15 combines with J gene TRBJ2-5; TRBD2 might be the D (6 bases). The germline CDR1 and CDR2 sequences are LNHNV and YYDKDF (reference sequence). This CDR3 comprises 15 residues. Trimming took 1 base from V and 2 from J, leaving 11 bases between them. The CDR3: CATSRGGALQETQYF. CDR3 DNA: TGTGCCACCAGCAGAGGCGGGGCCTTACAAGAGACCCAGTACTTC. Using reference TRBV15 and TRBJ2-5 for the parts outside the CDR3, the full variable domain is DAMVIQNPRYQVTQFGKPVTLSCSQTLNHNVMYWYQQKSSQAPKLLFHYYDKDFNNEADTPDNFQSRRPNTSFCFLDIRSPGLGDTAMYLCATSRGGALQETQYFGPGTRLLVL.

The chain couples TRBV15 to TRBJ1-5; 8 nucleotides agree with TRBD1. Trimming at V came to 4 bases and at J to 2 bases, leaving 10 bases not matched to a gene. The CDR3 spans 17 residues. Germline V lookup: CDR1 LNHNV, CDR2 YYDKDF (reference sequence). The CDR3 DNA follows: TGTGCCACCAGCAACCGACAGGGGATGGGTGGCAATCAGCCCCAGCATTTT. The encoded protein is CATSNRQGMGGNQPQHF. Based on the CDR3 plus reference TRBV15 and TRBJ1-5, the full variable domain is DAMVIQNPRYQVTQFGKPVTLSCSQTLNHNVMYWYQQKSSQAPKLLFHYYDKDFNNEADTPDNFQSRRPNTSFCFLDIRSPGLGDTAMYLCATSNRQGMGGNQPQHFGDGTRLSIL.

CDR3: CASRAGGRETQYF. CDR3 in DNA: TGTGCCAGCAGGGCGGGGGGGCGAGAGACCCAGTACTTC. The rearrangement uses TRBV6-5 and TRBJ2-5, with 9 bases matching TRBD2. The V gene's germline CDR1 is MNHEY and CDR2 SVGAGI. The CDR3 is 13 amino acids. Trimming cost V 6 bases and J 4 bases; bases outside gene matches: 3.

In regard to this clone: One junction end disagrees with the germline gene, perhaps due to a read error. The gene calls are TRBV2 and TRBJ2-7; D remains unclear. This CDR3 is built from 8 residues. CDR1 and CDR2 from the germline V gene are SNHLY and FYNNEI. The CDR3 region is CASGDNRF. As DNA, the CDR3 is TGTGCCAGCGGCGACAATCGCTTC. Full variable domain (rest looked up from reference TRBV2 and TRBJ2-7): EPEVTQTPSHQVTQMGQEVILRCVPISNHLYFYWYRQILGQKVEFLVSFYNNEISEKSEIFDDQFSVERPDGSNFTLKIRSTKLEDSAMYFCASGDNRFGPGTRLTVT.

This clone occurred once. The gene calls are TRBV7-9 and TRBJ1-4, with TRBD1 as a possible D gene (5 bases). The V and J ends lost 6 bases and 5 bases respectively, with 13 bases between them. CDR3 length: 14 residues. Germline CDR1 reads SEHNR; CDR2 reads FQNEAQ (reference sequence). The CDR3 region is CASRGTGVNEKLFF. As DNA, the CDR3 is TGTGCCAGCAGGGGGACGGGGGTAAATGAAAAACTGTTTTTT.